Detailed here is one T cell receptor beta chain. Its antigen is unidentified. Germline CDR1 and CDR2: WSHSY and SAAADI. V was cut by 3 bases and J by 11 bases, with 9 bases left in between. This CDR3 is 11 amino acids long. These data are taken from a study of PD-1 blockade in classical Hodgkin lymphoma. Points from the study as a whole: The diversity seen at baseline in complete responders resembled that of newly diagnosed patients.

Every patient experienced relapse after autologous stem cell transplantation, and brentuximab vedotin exposure varied. Clones were read by immunoSEQ multiplex PCR, and TCRdb kept only the in-frame ones, dropping some. This sample carries 13,000 or so clones, around 75% of them seen once, and the ten largest clones take approximately 25%. The source was peripheral blood mononuclear cells (PBMCs), collected at baseline. This chain connects TRBV10-2 to TRBJ2-3; no reliable D call. The clonotype comes from a human donor with classical Hodgkin lymphoma. The CDR3 is CASSDAEWQYF. The CDR3 nucleotides read TGCGCCAGCAGTGATGCCGAATGGCAGTATTTT.